What follows are 20 T cell receptor beta chains derived from one specimen sequenced in a study of response to subunit inactivated influenza vaccine. MiXCR, run by TCRdb on the RT-PCR reads, gives a single entry per CDR3 protein. The sample has 500,000 to 650,000 distinct CDR3 sequences, 7.6% seen once; the top ten hold approximately 12%. Here the sequenced sample was PBMCs from blood, taken less than 30 months after vaccination. These receptors all come from a man aged 50 to 69 who received an inactivated influenza vaccine.

This clonotype showed up many times. The CDR3 sequence is CASSLQGIYGYTF. CDR3 DNA sequence: TGTGCCAGCAGCCTACAGGGGATCTATGGCTACACCTTC. The V call is TRBV12-3 or TRBV12-4, the J call TRBJ1-2; 7 bases are a match to TRBD1. V lost 6 bases and J lost 4; bases outside the gene matches: 5. The CDR3 has 13 amino acids.

The chain is built from TRBV20-1 and TRBJ2-7; 9 nucleotides agree with TRBD2. V lost 0 bases, J lost 3 bases, and 3 bases stayed unmatched. Germline CDR1 reads DFQATT; CDR2 reads SNEGSKA (reference sequence). CDR3 length: 14 amino acids. CDR3 protein: CSARDSGRIYEQYF. The CDR3 DNA follows: TGCAGTGCTAGAGATAGCGGGAGAATCTACGAGCAGTACTTC.

This clonotype was seen ten or more times. CDR3 sequence: CASSYSREGIQPQHF. CDR3 nucleotides: TGTGCCAGCAGTTACTCGAGGGAGGGTATTCAGCCCCAGCATTTT. This chain links TRBV6-5 with TRBJ1-5; D not resolved. The CDR3 totals 15 residues. Germline loops: CDR1 MNHEY, CDR2 SVGAGI. V shed 0 bases and J shed 6 bases, with 12 bases lying between them.

This clonotype was observed many times. The chain has TRBV10-3 and TRBJ2-3; perhaps D is TRBD1 or TRBD2 (5 bases each). V lost 8 bases to trimming and J lost 2 bases, with 8 bases between them. The CDR3 runs 12 residues. Per the germline V gene, CDR1 is ENHRY and CDR2 is SYGVKD. The CDR3 here is CAIGGNTDTQYF. The CDR3 DNA reads as TGTGCCATCGGGGGAAACACAGATACGCAGTATTTT.

In its sample, this clonotype was seen many times. The V and J genes are TRBV29-1 and TRBJ2-7; D possibly matches TRBD1 or TRBD2 (6 bases each). With 4 bases removed from V and 2 bases from J, the gap between germline ends came to 12 bases. CDR1 and CDR2 from the germline V gene are SQVTM and ANQGSEA. The CDR3 is made up of 13 amino acids. The CDR3 coding sequence is TGCAGCGTTGGTTGGAGGGGGGCCTACGAGCAGTACTTC. As protein: CSVGWRGAYEQYF.

This chain connects TRBV9 to TRBJ2-2; D is possibly TRBD2 (5 bases). CDR1 is SGDLS, CDR2 YYNGEE, per germline. The CDR3 has 16 amino acids. V lost 0 bases and J lost 3, with 12 bases in between. This CDR3 reads CASSVEASLDTGELFF. The CDR3 nucleotides read TGTGCCAGCAGCGTAGAGGCTAGCCTAGACACCGGGGAGCTGTTTTTT.

This clonotype was observed a handful of times. DNA for the CDR3: TGCGCCAGCAGCTTGGTCGCGGATGAGCAGTTCTTC. Translated, it gives CASSLVADEQFF. The chain couples TRBV5-1 to TRBJ2-1; D unclear. The V gene lost 0 bases and the J gene lost 8 bases, with 6 bases spanning the gap. Germline V gives CDR1 SGHRS, CDR2 YFSETQ. The CDR3 totals 12 residues.

There are a few counts of this clonotype. The rearrangement uses TRBV29-1 and TRBJ1-5; maybe TRBD1 (6 bases). The CDR3 loop spans 13 amino acids. Trimming left V 5 bases short and J 4 bases short, with 12 bases between. Germline CDR1 SQVTM, CDR2 ANQGSEA. The chain's CDR3 is CSVRHDRNQPQHF. CDR3 nucleotides: TGCAGCGTTCGCCATGACAGGAATCAGCCCCAGCATTTT. The variable domain in full, completed from reference TRBV29-1 and TRBJ1-5, reads SAVISQKPSRDICQRGTSLTIQCQVDSQVTMMFWYRQQPGQSLTLIATANQGSEATYESGFVIDKFPISRPNLTFSTLTVSNMSPEDSSIYLCSVRHDRNQPQHFGDGTRLSIL.

V is TRBV10-3 and J is TRBJ2-3; tentative D call: TRBD1 (7 bases). This CDR3 is 14 amino acids long. Germline CDR1 ENHRY, CDR2 SYGVKD. V lost 7 bases to trimming and J lost 2 bases, with 13 bases between them. CDR3 sequence: CAIKAGGNTDTQYF. The CDR3 DNA reads TGTGCCATCAAGGCAGGGGGGAACACAGATACGCAGTATTTT.

This clonotype showed up many times. The chain joins TRBV6-1 to TRBJ2-3; 9 positions agree with TRBD2. The CDR3 extends over 17 amino acids. With 5 bases clipped from V and 1 base from J, the junction kept 10 bases outside the gene matches. In germline, CDR1 is MNHNS, CDR2 SASEGT. CDR3 sequence reads: CASSPSGGPGGTDTQYF. CDR3 sequence (DNA): TGTGCCAGCAGTCCGAGCGGGGGGCCGGGGGGCACAGATACGCAGTATTTT.

This chain uses TRBV19 with TRBJ2-5; D remains unclear. Germline-derived CDR1 and CDR2 are LNHDA and SQIVND (reference sequence). The CDR3 runs to 13 residues. With 1 base removed from V and 4 bases from J, the gap between germline ends came to 7 bases. CDR3 loop: CASSIGRRETQYF. CDR3 sequence (DNA): TGTGCCAGTAGTATAGGCAGGAGAGAGACCCAGTACTTC. The full variable domain, in which reference TRBV19 and TRBJ2-5 provide the parts outside the CDR3, is DGGITQSPKYLFRKEGQNVTLSCEQNLNHDAMYWYRQDPGQGLRLIYYSQIVNDFQKGDIAEGYSVSREKKESFPLTVTSAQKNPTAFYLCASSIGRRETQYFGPGTRLLVL.

This clonotype was seen a few times. The chain carries TRBV4-2 and TRBJ1-1; D not certain. The CDR3 runs 15 residues. Trimming took off 0 bases at V and 4 bases at J, with 12 bases between the two ends. Germline V CDR1 and CDR2: LGHNA, YNFKEQ. CDR3 residues: CASSQEGRRVTEAFF. CDR3 sequence (DNA): TGTGCCAGCAGCCAAGAGGGAAGGCGCGTCACTGAAGCTTTCTTT.

This clonotype showed up many times. The chain employs TRBV30 and TRBJ2-3, with 7 bases identical to TRBD1. Germline values: CDR1 GTSNPN, CDR2 SVGIG (reference sequence). This CDR3 has 16 residues. The V segment lost 4 bases and the J segment 7 bases; nucleotides outside the gene matches: 17. In DNA, the CDR3 is TGTGCCTGGACGGACCAAGCCGACAGGGTTACTTATACGCAGTATTTT. Its translation is CAWTDQADRVTYTQYF.

V usage is TRBV3-1 and J usage is TRBJ1-4; no clear D gene. Germline V lookup: CDR1 LGHDT, CDR2 YNNKEL (reference sequence). V lost 6 bases and J 10 bases, leaving 12 bases between the germline ends. There are 12 residues in the CDR3. CDR3 sequence (DNA): TGTGCCAGCAGTCGATCGACTGGAAAACTGTTTTTT. It is translated as CASSRSTGKLFF. The whole variable domain, remainder taken from reference TRBV3-1 and TRBJ1-4, is DTAVSQTPKYLVTQMGNDKSIKCEQNLGHDTMYWYKQDSKKFLKIMFSYNNKELIINETVPNRFSPKSPDKAHLNLHINSLELGDSAVYFCASSRSTGKLFFGSGTQLSVL.

V usage is TRBV11-2 and J usage is TRBJ1-1, with a tentative D call TRBD1 (5 bases). The CDR3 has 14 residues. In germline, CDR1 is SGHAT, CDR2 FQNNGV. Trimming shortened V by 5 bases and J by 1 base, and 11 bases separated the two germline ends. The CDR3 loop reads CASSTRQQNTEAFF. The CDR3 nucleotides read TGTGCCAGCAGCACAAGACAGCAGAACACTGAAGCTTTCTTT.

The chain employs TRBV7-2 and TRBJ2-7; 9 bases align to TRBD1. CDR3 size: 14 residues. Germline CDR1 reads SGHTA; CDR2 reads FQGNSA. The J segment lost 2 bases and the V segment lost 5 bases, leaving 4 bases of the junction unmatched. The DNA of the CDR3 is TGTGCCAGCAGCCGGGACAGGGTCACCTACGAGCAGTACTTC. Its protein product is CASSRDRVTYEQYF.

This clonotype was observed a few times. The chain employs TRBV7-9 and TRBJ2-5; unclear D gene. The germline CDR1 and CDR2 sequences are SEHNR and FQNEAQ (reference sequence). The CDR3 runs 13 residues. With 1 base removed from V and 3 bases from J, the gap between germline ends came to 6 bases. CDR3 protein: CASSLGSKETQYF. In nucleotides, the CDR3 is TGTGCCAGCAGCTTAGGCAGCAAAGAGACCCAGTACTTC.

This sequence joins TRBV5-1 and TRBJ2-5, with 9 bases identical to TRBD2. The germline V gene has CDR1 SGHRS and CDR2 YFSETQ. V was clipped by 0 bases and J by 5 bases; unmatched bases: 8. This CDR3 contains 16 residues. The CDR3 DNA sequence: TGCGCCAGCAGCTTGGGAGTAGCGGGAGTGCGGGAGACCCAGTACTTC. Residues: CASSLGVAGVRETQYF.

This clonotype was seen more than once but under ten times. The chain has TRBV27 and TRBJ1-5; weak D call: TRBD1 (5 bases). The CDR3 consists of 16 residues. Trimming shortened V by 6 bases and J by 0 bases, and 15 bases separated the two germline ends. The germline gives CDR1 MNHEY, CDR2 SMNVEV (reference sequence). The CDR3 reads CASRRRGRSSNQPQHF. The CDR3, as DNA: TGTGCCAGCAGACGCCGGGGCAGGAGTAGCAATCAGCCCCAGCATTTT.

The rearrangement joins TRBV20-1 to TRBJ2-1; 9 nucleotides agree with TRBD2. From germline, CDR1 is DFQATT and CDR2 SNEGSKA (reference sequence). The J segment lost 8 bases and the V segment lost 2 bases, leaving 10 bases of the junction unmatched. The CDR3 totals 15 residues. CDR3 region: CSARTASGTWDEQFF. CDR3 nucleotides: TGCAGTGCTAGAACGGCTAGCGGGACTTGGGATGAGCAGTTCTTC.